The clone carrying this T cell receptor (beta chain) showed up just a few times. As yet, its antigen is unknown. These data belong to a study of T-cell reconstitution after alpha-beta-depleted transplantation in children. Notes on the study in general: Newly generated T cells supplied most T-cell counts and diversity one year post-transplant. The origin of high day-60 TCRbeta diversity in some patients lay in surviving recipient T cells and thymic progenitors. Expanded clones from the graft, numbering several hundred, reportedly supplied alpha-beta T cells about two months after transplant.

Preparation of the TCRbeta library involved a method that used unique molecular identifiers. TCRdb independently ran MiXCR on the PCR reads; one entry per CDR3 protein. The table includes about 600,000 distinct CDR3 sequences, 10% to 15% detected once. Germline loops: CDR1 SQVTM, CDR2 ANQGSEA. Trimming left V 8 bases short and J 1 base short, with 19 bases between. The CDR3 extends over 15 amino acids. This chain uses TRBV29-1 with TRBJ2-3, with a possible D match to TRBD2 (5 bases). This TCR derives from a male patient under 18 who had a stem cell transplant for acute myeloid leukemia, so the T cells may come from the graft donor. Source: PBMCs, mostly from graft donor cells, taken 360 days after TCRalphabeta/CD19-depleted stem cell transplant. The CDR3, as DNA: TGCAGCATCCTGGTGAGGGAGCCTGGCACAGATACGCAGTATTTT. Translated, it gives CSILVREPGTDTQYF.